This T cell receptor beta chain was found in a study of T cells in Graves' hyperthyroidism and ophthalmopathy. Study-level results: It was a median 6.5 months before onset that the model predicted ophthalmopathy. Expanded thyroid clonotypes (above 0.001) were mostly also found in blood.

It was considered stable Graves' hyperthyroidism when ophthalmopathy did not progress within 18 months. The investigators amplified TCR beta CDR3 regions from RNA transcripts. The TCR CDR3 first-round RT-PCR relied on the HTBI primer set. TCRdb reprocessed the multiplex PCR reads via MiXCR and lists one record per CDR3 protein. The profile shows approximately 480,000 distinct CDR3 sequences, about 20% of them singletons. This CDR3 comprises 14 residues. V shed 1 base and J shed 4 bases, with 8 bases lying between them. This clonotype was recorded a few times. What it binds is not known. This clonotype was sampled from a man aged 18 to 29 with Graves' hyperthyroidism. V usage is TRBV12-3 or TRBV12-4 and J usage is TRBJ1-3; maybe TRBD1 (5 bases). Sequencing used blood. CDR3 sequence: CASSLGGGGNTIYF. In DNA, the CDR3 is TGTGCCAGCAGTTTAGGGGGCGGCGGAAACACCATATATTTT.